Listed here are 18 T cell receptor beta chains from one sample, sequenced in a study of shared clonotypes between healthy human individuals. Libraries were prepared by immunoSEQ multiplex PCR; TCRdb keeps only in-frame clonotypes and omits some of them. The sample includes a few million clones, approximately 94% of them seen just once. Sequenced sample: naive CD4+ T cells sorted from blood. The subset here: CD45RA+ positively selected. The origin of the receptors is a man between 18 and 29 years old in good health.

The chain joins TRBV28 to TRBJ2-7; D ambiguous. The CDR3 length is 14 residues. Trimming stripped 6 bases from V and 2 bases from J, with 14 bases between. The germline V gene encodes CDR1 MDHEN and CDR2 SYDVKM. CDR3: CASSSTPFPYEQYF. As DNA, the CDR3 is TGTGCCAGCAGCTCCACCCCTTTTCCCTACGAGCAGTACTTC.

The J gene is TRBJ2-3, the V gene TRBV10-3; D is undetermined. Between the trimmed V and J ends, which lost 10 bases and 1 base, there was a span of 12 bases. The CDR3 consists of 13 residues. In germline, CDR1 is ENHRY, CDR2 SYGVKD. In DNA form, the CDR3 reads TGTGCCACCCGTCCCCAACGCACAGATACGCAGTATTTT. It specifies CATRPQRTDTQYF.

CDR3 DNA: TGTGCCAGTAGTATAGGGCACCACCAAGAGACCCAGTACTTC. Translating gives CASSIGHHQETQYF. V is TRBV19 and J is TRBJ2-5; D ambiguous. The germline V gene has CDR1 LNHDA and CDR2 SQIVND (reference sequence). CDR3 size: 14 residues. The V end lost 1 base, the J end lost 0 bases, and 6 bases lay between the germline ends.

Turning to this clone: Other DNA sequences of this sample code for an identical CDR3. The V gene is TRBV7-9, the J gene TRBJ1-2; D is unresolved. The CDR3 spans 13 residues. The germline V gene encodes CDR1 SEHNR and CDR2 FQNEAQ (reference sequence). Between the trimmed V and J ends, which lost 2 bases and 2 bases, there was a span of 6 bases. This chain's CDR3 is CASSLQENYGYTF. In DNA form, the CDR3 reads TGTGCCAGCAGCTTACAGGAGAACTATGGCTACACCTTC.

This chain joins TRBV28 and TRBJ1-2; TRBD1 is a possible D gene (6 bases). CDR1 and CDR2 (germline): MDHEN, SYDVKM. The CDR3 loop spans 14 amino acids. V was trimmed by 6 bases and J by 4 bases, leaving 15 bases between them. For the CDR3, the DNA is TGTGCCAGCAGATCACAGGGAAAGGGCTATGGCTACACCTTC. This gives the protein CASRSQGKGYGYTF.

The genes are TRBV19 and TRBJ1-5; perhaps TRBD1 as D (6 bases). Germline V CDR1 and CDR2: LNHDA, SQIVND (reference sequence). This CDR3 contains 18 residues. V was shortened by 4 bases and J by 4 bases, with 23 bases between the two germline ends. The CDR3 reads CASSTRGGDSSSNQPQHF. CDR3 DNA: TGTGCCAGTAGTACGCGAGGGGGTGACAGCTCTTCGAATCAGCCCCAGCATTTT.

The chain links TRBV5-1 to TRBJ1-1; D ambiguous. This CDR3 region has 14 residues. Germline V gives CDR1 SGHRS, CDR2 YFSETQ. V lost 1 base to trimming and J lost 6 bases, with 13 bases between them. CDR3 amino acids: CASSLSTGIPEAFF. The CDR3, as DNA: TGCGCCAGCAGCTTGTCAACGGGCATCCCTGAAGCTTTCTTT.

The CDR3 nucleotides are TGTGCCACCTCTTACAGGGGAGTAGGCACTGAAGCTTTCTTT. It is translated as CATSYRGVGTEAFF. The rearrangement joins TRBV19 to TRBJ1-1; 7 bases match TRBD1. CDR1 and CDR2 (germline): LNHDA, SQIVND (reference sequence). The CDR3 has 14 amino acids. The junction had 12 bases not matched to a gene; V was cut back by 10 bases and J by 4 bases.

On this clone itself: This specimen includes other DNA sequences encoding the same CDR3. The rearrangement joins TRBV4-3 to TRBJ1-5; no firm D call. Germline V gene data show CDR1 as LGHNA and CDR2 as YSLEER. The CDR3 contains 14 residues. V was cut by 3 bases and J by 0 bases, with 6 bases left in between. The CDR3 is CASSQDNSNQPQHF. The DNA of the CDR3 is TGCGCCAGCAGCCAGGATAATAGCAATCAGCCCCAGCATTTT.

The chain recombines TRBV2 with TRBJ1-5, with TRBD1 as a possible D gene (5 bases). The CDR3 has 15 amino acids. The germline gives CDR1 SNHLY, CDR2 FYNNEI. Trimming pared 4 bases from V and 1 base from J, leaving 11 bases between. The CDR3 is CASSAQTDSNQPQHF. The DNA of the CDR3 is TGTGCCAGCAGTGCGCAGACAGACAGCAATCAGCCCCAGCATTTT.

This sequence joins TRBV11-2 and TRBJ2-2; D may match TRBD1 or TRBD2 (5 bases each). Looked up from germline, CDR1 is SGHAT and CDR2 is FQNNGV. CDR3 length: 15 residues. Trimming stripped 5 bases from V and 0 bases from J, with 10 bases between. This CDR3 reads CASSAGTPNTGELFF. In DNA, the CDR3 is TGTGCCAGCAGCGCAGGGACCCCGAACACCGGGGAGCTGTTTTTT.

This clone is a singleton in its sample. The chain carries TRBV30 and TRBJ2-5, with 8 nucleotides matching TRBD2. CDR1 is GTSNPN and CDR2 is SVGIG in the germline V gene (reference sequence). V lost 5 bases and J lost 7; bases outside the gene matches: 6. The CDR3 runs to 12 residues. CDR3 loop: CAWSGTRGTQYF. CDR3 coding DNA: TGTGCCTGGTCCGGGACTAGGGGGACCCAGTACTTC.

V gene TRBV5-1 combines with J gene TRBJ2-3; 8 bases align to TRBD2. The CDR3 is 15 residues long. With V trimmed by 7 bases and J by 2 bases, 9 bases remained unmatched. The germline CDR1 and CDR2 sequences are SGHRS and YFSETQ. The DNA of the CDR3 is TGCGCCAGCGGACGCGCGGGGGGACTCACAGATACGCAGTATTTT. It is translated as CASGRAGGLTDTQYF.

The rearrangement uses TRBV2 and TRBJ2-7; no reliable D call. Per germline, CDR1 SNHLY and CDR2 FYNNEI. The CDR3 is made up of 12 amino acids. V dropped 7 bases and J dropped 6 bases, with 13 bases sitting between them. DNA for the CDR3: TGTGCCAGCAACCCTGGGCGGTTCGAGCAGTACTTC. Its protein is CASNPGRFEQYF.

The V and J genes are TRBV4-1 and TRBJ2-1, with 13 nucleotides matching TRBD2. CDR1 is MGHRA, CDR2 YSYEKL, per germline. The junction had 9 bases not matched to a gene; V was cut back by 1 base and J by 9 bases. The CDR3 runs 17 residues. CDR3 amino acids: CASSQGTGTSGKGEQFF. CDR3 DNA sequence: TGCGCCAGCAGCCAAGGGACCGGGACTAGCGGGAAAGGTGAGCAGTTCTTC.

The sample holds one count of this clone. This chain uses TRBV7-8 with TRBJ2-5, with D unclear. CDR1 is SGHVS and CDR2 is FQNEAQ in the germline V gene. This CDR3 is built from 13 residues. Between the trimmed V and J ends, which lost 1 base and 4 bases, there was a span of 7 bases. CDR3 bases: TGTGCCAGCAGCTTAGGCCCGATAGAGACCCAGTACTTC. Protein sequence: CASSLGPIETQYF.

The rearrangement uses TRBV18 and TRBJ2-7, with D perhaps assigned TRBD1 or TRBD2 (5 bases each). The length of the CDR3 is 15 residues. Germline values: CDR1 KGHSH, CDR2 LQKENI. V was clipped by 6 bases and J by 3 bases, with 18 bases between them. The CDR3 coding sequence is TGTGCCAGCTCCCTTGGGGCGACGGGGAACTACGAGCAGTACTTC. Encoded protein: CASSLGATGNYEQYF.

The chain uses TRBV19 and TRBJ2-5; a weak D match, TRBD1 (6 bases). The CDR3 loop spans 14 amino acids. V was shortened by 8 bases and J by 3 bases, with 16 bases between the two germline ends. Per germline, CDR1 LNHDA and CDR2 SQIVND (reference sequence). The CDR3 DNA is TGTGCCAGTCGTAAGGTCGCAGGGGAAGAGACCCAGTACTTC. Its protein is CASRKVAGEETQYF.